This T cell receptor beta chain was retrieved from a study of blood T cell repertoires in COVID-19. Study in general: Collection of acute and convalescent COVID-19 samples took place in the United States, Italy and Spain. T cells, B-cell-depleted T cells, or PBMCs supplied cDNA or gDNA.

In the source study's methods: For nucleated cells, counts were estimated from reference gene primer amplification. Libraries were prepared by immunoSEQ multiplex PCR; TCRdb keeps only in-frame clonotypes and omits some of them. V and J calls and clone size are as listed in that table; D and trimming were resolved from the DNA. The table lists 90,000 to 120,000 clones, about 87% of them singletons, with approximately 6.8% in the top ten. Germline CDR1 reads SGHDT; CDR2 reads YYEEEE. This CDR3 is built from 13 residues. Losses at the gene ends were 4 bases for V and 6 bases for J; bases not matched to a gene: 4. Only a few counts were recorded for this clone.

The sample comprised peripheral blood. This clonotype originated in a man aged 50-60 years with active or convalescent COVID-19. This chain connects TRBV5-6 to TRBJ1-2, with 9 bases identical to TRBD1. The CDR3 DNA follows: TGTGCCAGCAGCGTGGGGGACAGGGATGGCTACACCTTC. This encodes CASSVGDRDGYTF.